This record looks at one TCR beta chain sequence and its context. The antigen is not known. The sample belongs to a study of a mutant IDH1 vaccine in newly diagnosed glioma. The wider study: Vaccination of patients was performed eight times, in weeks 1, 3, 5, 7, 11, 15, 19 and 23. The study started vaccination 4-6 weeks after radiotherapy alone, or with temozolomide cycles. Standard pretreatment was either radiotherapy, temozolomide, or, for most, radiochemotherapy with temozolomide.

Described time point: week 5, during vaccination. All doses held 300 ug of mutant IDH1 20-mer peptide, with topical imiquimod. Generated by immunoSEQ multiplex PCR, the TCRdb table keeps only in-frame clones and is missing some. The table has some 38,000 clones, approximately 78% seen once. The CDR3 loop spans 15 amino acids. The ends lost 0 bases at V and 5 bases at J; junction bases unmatched: 3. Germline CDR1 reads SGHRS; CDR2 reads YFSETQ. Findings of the study overall: Any relationship between pseudoprogression and changes in top peripheral T cell clonotypes seemed absent.

Material: PBMCs, obtained from a glioma patient whose treatment included an IDH1 peptide vaccine. This clonotype was obtained from a man aged 35 to 55 with glioma. The V gene is TRBV5-1, the J gene TRBJ2-3; 10 bases fit TRBD1. CDR3 amino acids: CASSLGQGAKDTQYF. CDR3 bases: TGCGCCAGCAGCTTGGGACAGGGGGCAAAAGATACGCAGTATTTT.